This T cell receptor (beta chain) was identified during a study of Graves' ophthalmopathy and Graves' hyperthyroidism. Study outcomes and limitations: For predicting ophthalmopathy progression, the model had 60% to 71% sensitivity and 72.22% specificity. Stable hyperthyroidism and ophthalmopathy were told apart by a 13-signature model, which achieved around 88% sensitivity and 81.08% specificity.

Amplified material comprised TCR beta CDR3 regions derived from RNA transcripts. An opening RT-PCR round employed HTBI primers and preceded a second-round multiplex PCR. TCRdb used MiXCR to reprocess the multiplex PCR reads, holding one entry per CDR3 protein. Seen here are 350,000 to 450,000 distinct CDR3 sequences, around 17% observed once, and the top ten hold roughly 1.4%. V was shortened by 2 bases and J by 0 bases, with 17 bases between the two germline ends. This CDR3 contains 17 residues. The germline CDR1 and CDR2 sequences are WSHSY and SAAADI. This clonotype appeared many times. Its target is not known. Symptoms, serum thyroxine and TRAb, thyroid ultrasound, and orbital computed tomography formed the diagnostic basis.

The sequence was obtained from a woman in her late teens or twenties with Graves' ophthalmopathy. The J gene is TRBJ2-7, the V gene TRBV10-2; D perhaps matches TRBD1 (6 bases). The sample was peripheral blood. CDR3 in DNA: TGCGCCAGCAGTGAGATGGGGGCGGCAGGAATCTCCTACGAGCAGTACTTC. Translating gives CASSEMGAAGISYEQYF.